The 6 T cell receptor beta chains below all came from one sample that was sequenced in a study of shared T cell receptors in the human thymus. The table came from immunoSEQ multiplex PCR; TCRdb's copy has only in-frame clones and leaves some out. Of 540,000 or so clones in the sample, around 78% were seen once. A further study also used this sample, focusing on human thymus T cells.

The sample consisted of thymocytes. These receptors were obtained from a boy under two years old with a congenital heart defect.

This chain links TRBV27 with TRBJ1-5; 7 nucleotides match TRBD1. Germline CDR1 reads MNHEY; CDR2 reads SMNVEV (reference sequence). V lost 4 bases, J lost 5 bases, and 5 bases stayed unmatched. CDR3 size: 14 residues. The DNA for the CDR3 is TGTGCCAGCAGTTGGACAGGAGGTGATCAGCCCCAGCATTTT. Translated: CASSWTGGDQPQHF.

The rearrangement links TRBV19 to TRBJ2-7, with D perhaps TRBD1 (6 bases). CDR3 length: 14 amino acids. Looked up from germline, CDR1 is LNHDA and CDR2 is SQIVND (reference sequence). V was trimmed by 6 bases and J by 3 bases, leaving 15 bases between them. CDR3 bases: TGTGCCAGTAGAAAGGGGGACACCGACTACGAGCAGTACTTC. Encoded protein: CASRKGDTDYEQYF.

Concerning this clone itself: The junction departs from germline at one end; a sequencing error may be responsible. The rearrangement links TRBV7-7 to TRBJ2-5; D unclear. The CDR3 contains 13 residues. Germline V lookup: CDR1 SSHAT, CDR2 FNYEAQ (reference sequence). CDR3 in DNA: TGTGCTAGCAGCTCCCGAGAGATCGAGACCCAGTACTTC. Its translation: CASSSREIETQYF.

This clone was seen once. V usage is TRBV9 and J usage is TRBJ2-7; 10 nucleotides align to TRBD2. Trimming took 3 bases from V and 4 from J; bases not matched to a gene: 7. Germline loops: CDR1 SGDLS, CDR2 YYNGEE. The CDR3 spans 15 residues. The CDR3 region is CASSAPTSGVYEQYF. CDR3 nucleotides: TGTGCCAGCAGCGCCCCAACTAGCGGGGTATACGAGCAGTACTTC.

The chain employs TRBV4-3 and TRBJ2-3, with no clear D. Germline CDR1 and CDR2: LGHNA and YSLEER. This CDR3 has 14 residues. The V gene lost 2 bases and the J gene lost 0 bases, with 6 bases spanning the gap. The DNA of the CDR3 is TGCGCCAGCAGCCAATTTAGTAGCACAGATACGCAGTATTTT. It is translated as CASSQFSSTDTQYF.

This clone was counted only a few times. The genes are TRBV27 and TRBJ1-1; tentative D call: TRBD1 (6 bases). V lost 5 bases to trimming and J lost 5 bases, with 15 bases between them. Germline V CDR1 and CDR2: MNHEY, SMNVEV (reference sequence). This CDR3 region has 14 residues. CDR3 sequence (DNA): TGTGCCAGCAGTCCTCCTTCAAGGGGGACTGAAGCTTTCTTT. Translation: CASSPPSRGTEAFF.